This entry lists 15 T cell receptor beta chains sequenced from one sample in a study of blood T cell repertoires in COVID-19. Using immunoSEQ multiplex PCR, the repertoire was profiled, and TCRdb retains in-frame clones only, with some absent. The sample lists fewer than 250,000 clones, roughly nine tenths seen once, with 0.65% to 0.95% in the top ten. The sample consisted of peripheral blood. Receptor source: a woman between 65 and 79 years old with acute or convalescent COVID-19.

V and J are TRBV7-9 and TRBJ2-7, with D perhaps matching TRBD1 (6 bases). The germline V gene has CDR1 SEHNR and CDR2 FQNEAQ (reference sequence). V was shortened by 1 base and J by 4 bases, with 11 bases between the two germline ends. The CDR3 sequence is 14 residues long. The CDR3: CASSLEAQGYEQYF. CDR3 nucleotides: TGTGCCAGCAGCTTAGAAGCGCAGGGGTACGAGCAGTACTTC.

The DNA for the CDR3 is TGTGCCAGCAGCCCAACTAGGGAGACCCAGTACTTC. Translated: CASSPTRETQYF. This chain connects TRBV11-3 to TRBJ2-5, with D tentatively TRBD2 (5 bases). The CDR3 loop spans 12 amino acids. Germline V gene data show CDR1 as SGHNT and CDR2 as YENEEA. V was cut by 5 bases and J by 5 bases, with 9 bases left in between.

This clone was seen a single time. The J gene is TRBJ1-5, the V gene TRBV7-8; tentative D call: TRBD1 (5 bases). Trimming took off 0 bases at V and 2 bases at J, with 14 bases between the two ends. Germline CDR1 SGHVS, CDR2 FQNEAQ. The CDR3 has 17 residues. The CDR3 DNA sequence: TGTGCCAGCAGCTTAGCTGGGAGGGGAAGCGGCAATCAGCCCCAGCATTTT. Residues: CASSLAGRGSGNQPQHF.

The rearrangement joins TRBV6-5 to TRBJ1-3; the match to TRBD1 covers 10 bases. Trimming took 2 bases from V and 4 from J; bases not matched to a gene: 5. There are 16 residues in the CDR3. CDR1 and CDR2 (germline): MNHEY, SVGAGI. CDR3 protein: CASSYGQGVGGNTIYF. The CDR3 nucleotides are TGTGCCAGCAGTTACGGACAGGGGGTAGGAGGAAACACCATATATTTT.

The V gene is TRBV19, the J gene TRBJ2-5, with D hard to call. The ends were cut back, 1 base at V and 4 bases at J, with 7 bases in the middle. The CDR3 has 13 residues. Germline lookup yields CDR1 LNHDA and CDR2 SQIVND (reference sequence). CDR3 region: CASSIVVRETQYF. CDR3 bases: TGTGCCAGTAGTATAGTCGTCCGAGAGACCCAGTACTTC. Drawing the rest from reference TRBV19 and TRBJ2-5, the complete variable domain is DGGITQSPKYLFRKEGQNVTLSCEQNLNHDAMYWYRQDPGQGLRLIYYSQIVNDFQKGDIAEGYSVSREKKESFPLTVTSAQKNPTAFYLCASSIVVRETQYFGPGTRLLVL.

V usage is TRBV7-9 and J usage is TRBJ1-1; D is unresolved. Germline V gene sequence: CDR1 SEHNR, CDR2 FQNEAQ (reference sequence). V was pared by 3 bases and J by 0 bases, with 8 bases between. This CDR3 comprises 14 residues. CDR3: CASSLGTMNTEAFF. The CDR3 DNA reads TGTGCCAGCAGCTTGGGCACCATGAACACTGAAGCTTTCTTT.

This clone was counted a single time. V gene TRBV6-5 combines with J gene TRBJ1-1; weak D call: TRBD1 (5 bases). This CDR3 region has 15 residues. Germline CDR1 MNHEY, CDR2 SVGAGI. V was pared by 0 bases and J by 5 bases, with 13 bases between. The DNA of the CDR3 is TGTGCCAGCAGTTACTCGAGCAGGGTAGGGACTGAAGCTTTCTTT. The encoded protein is CASSYSSRVGTEAFF.

The chain uses TRBV4-1 and TRBJ2-1; TRBD2 agrees at 10 bases. The CDR3 has 18 amino acids. Germline V gives CDR1 MGHRA, CDR2 YSYEKL. J gave up 0 bases and V 2 bases, and 7 bases lay outside the gene matches. CDR3 amino acids: CASSQQFLAGVSYNEQFF. CDR3 in DNA: TGCGCCAGCAGCCAACAGTTCCTAGCGGGGGTCTCCTACAATGAGCAGTTCTTC.

This clone was counted a single time. The chain uses TRBV25-1 and TRBJ2-1, with TRBD1 identical over 10 bases. This CDR3 has 13 amino acids. CDR1 and CDR2 (germline): MGHDK, SYGVNS. The CDR3 DNA sequence: TGTGTCTCCGGGACAGGGGATAGTAATGAGCAGTTCTTC. It yields the protein CVSGTGDSNEQFF.

The V call is TRBV7-2, the J call TRBJ2-2; 8 bases line up with TRBD1. The V gene's germline CDR1 is SGHTA and CDR2 FQGNSA. The CDR3 has 16 residues. With V trimmed by 2 bases and J by 4 bases, 6 bases remained unmatched. CDR3 in DNA: TGTGCCAGCAGCTTAAACCGCGGGACAGGCACCGGGGAGCTGTTTTTT. Translated: CASSLNRGTGTGELFF.

The rearrangement joins TRBV7-3 to TRBJ2-1; no reliable D call. Germline V gene lookup returns CDR1 SGHTA and CDR2 FQGTGA. V was trimmed by 5 bases and J by 8 bases, leaving 10 bases between them. The CDR3 is made up of 12 amino acids. The CDR3 DNA reads TGTGCCAGCAGCGAGTTTGGTGATGAGCAGTTCTTC. As protein: CASSEFGDEQFF.

About this clone itself: Different DNA sequences within this sample yield the same CDR3. This chain links TRBV9 with TRBJ1-6; D is perhaps TRBD1 (6 bases). Trimming took off 0 bases at V and 5 bases at J, with 6 bases between the two ends. This CDR3 comprises 14 residues. Germline assignment: CDR1 SGDLS and CDR2 YYNGEE. CDR3 sequence reads: CASSVAGDNSPLHF. The CDR3 DNA sequence: TGTGCCAGCAGCGTAGCAGGGGATAATTCACCCCTCCACTTT.

CDR3 bases: TGTGCCAGCAGCTTAGGAGGCGGCGACACCGGGGAGCTGTTTTTT. Protein sequence: CASSLGGGDTGELFF. The V call is TRBV11-3, the J call TRBJ2-2; D is undetermined. Germline V CDR1 and CDR2: SGHNT, YENEEA. CDR3 size: 15 residues. V dropped 1 base and J dropped 3 bases, with 9 bases sitting between them.

The chain links TRBV7-6 to TRBJ1-4; 11 bases line up with TRBD1. CDR1 is SGHVS and CDR2 is FNYEAQ in the germline V gene. The length of the CDR3 is 17 residues. The trim removed 5 bases at V and 7 bases at J, leaving 12 bases unmatched. The CDR3 protein is CASSAEDRGRFFEKLFF. The CDR3 coding sequence is TGTGCCAGCAGCGCAGAGGACAGGGGGCGGTTTTTTGAAAAACTGTTTTTT.

Of note for this clone: Its ends do not fully match the called genes, so a read error is possible. The chain employs TRBV25-1 and TRBJ2-2; TRBD2 matches 11 bases. Germline CDR1 is MGHDK and CDR2 is SYGVNS. CDR3 length: 16 residues. Written as DNA, the CDR3 is TGTGCCAGCATCGAGACTAGCGGGATATTGGGACGGGGAGCTGTTTTT. It encodes CASIETSGILGRGAVF.